These 11 T cell receptor beta chains came from one sample sequenced in a study of blood T cell repertoires in COVID-19. Profiled with immunoSEQ multiplex PCR; TCRdb holds only in-frame clones, not every one. The data show roughly 410,000 clones, 89% seen once. Specimen: peripheral blood. Every receptor here comes from a woman between 40 and 50 years old with COVID-19, enrolled during active disease.

This chain links TRBV5-1 with TRBJ1-5; D ambiguous. Per the germline V gene, CDR1 is SGHRS and CDR2 is YFSETQ. The CDR3 has 14 residues. The V end was cut by 0 bases, the J end by 6 bases, with 10 bases between. CDR3 coding DNA: TGCGCCAGCAGCTTGGGCACGGGTTCTCAGCCCCAGCATTTT. It translates to CASSLGTGSQPQHF.

The chain joins TRBV9 to TRBJ1-1, with TRBD1 as a possible D gene (6 bases). Germline CDR1 is SGDLS and CDR2 is YYNGEE. The ends were cut back, 0 bases at V and 4 bases at J, with 13 bases in the middle. This CDR3 region has 15 residues. CDR3 DNA: TGTGCCAGCAGCGTAGCGTCGGGGGGCGGCACTGAAGCTTTCTTT. As protein: CASSVASGGGTEAFF.

The chain uses TRBV16 and TRBJ1-3; TRBD1 matches 7 bases. Germline V lookup: CDR1 KGHSY, CDR2 FQNENV. This CDR3 region has 17 residues. V gave up 2 bases and J gave up 0 bases; unmatched junction bases: 7. The CDR3: CASSQPPTGYSGNTIYF. Written as DNA, the CDR3 is TGTGCCAGCAGCCAACCTCCGACAGGGTACTCTGGAAACACCATATATTTT.

The CDR3 is CASSPTSGRYNEQFF. The CDR3 DNA sequence: TGTGCCAGCAGTCCGACTAGCGGGAGATACAATGAGCAGTTCTTC. The chain recombines TRBV2 with TRBJ2-1; 12 bases match TRBD2. The germline gives CDR1 SNHLY, CDR2 FYNNEI. The CDR3 is 15 amino acids. After removal of 5 bases from V and 4 bases from J, the junction contained 3 bases not matched to a gene. The full variable domain, its missing parts supplied by reference TRBV2 and TRBJ2-1, is EPEVTQTPSHQVTQMGQEVILRCVPISNHLYFYWYRQILGQKVEFLVSFYNNEISEKSEIFDDQFSVERPDGSNFTLKIRSTKLEDSAMYFCASSPTSGRYNEQFFGPGTRLTVL.

The J gene is TRBJ2-5, the V gene TRBV5-1, with a weak D call TRBD2 (5 bases). CDR3 length: 16 residues. V lost 4 bases, J lost 5 bases, and 21 bases lay in between. Germline V gene data show CDR1 as SGHRS and CDR2 as YFSETQ. The DNA of the CDR3 is TGCGCCAGCAGCGTGGGCAAGAGGGAAACGGTCGAGACCCAGTACTTC. Protein sequence: CASSVGKRETVETQYF.

The gene calls are TRBV10-3 and TRBJ2-2; weak D call: TRBD2 (6 bases). V lost 5 bases and J 6 bases, leaving 13 bases between the germline ends. The germline V gene has CDR1 ENHRY and CDR2 SYGVKD. This CDR3 has 14 residues. DNA of the CDR3: TGTGCCATCAGTACCTCCGGGACTTCCGGGGAGCTGTTTTTT. Translated: CAISTSGTSGELFF.

The rearrangement links TRBV6-4 to TRBJ1-1; D perhaps matches TRBD1 (5 bases). The germline CDR1 and CDR2 sequences are MRHNA and SNTAGT. Trimming removed 8 bases from V and 6 bases from J, with 19 bases in between. The CDR3 consists of 14 residues. CDR3 sequence reads: CASQIIQEFSEAFF. DNA of the CDR3: TGTGCCAGCCAAATAATACAGGAGTTTTCTGAAGCTTTCTTT.

This clone was seen only once. The V gene is TRBV20-1, the J gene TRBJ2-7; TRBD1 agrees at 7 bases. V was clipped by 3 bases and J by 3 bases; unmatched bases: 8. The CDR3 is 14 residues long. Germline V lookup: CDR1 DFQATT, CDR2 SNEGSKA (reference sequence). CDR3 region: CSASRGRGFYEQYF. In DNA, the CDR3 is TGCAGTGCTAGTCGGGGCAGGGGGTTCTACGAGCAGTACTTC.

The CDR3 spells CASSRDRNQPQHF. In nucleotides, the CDR3 is TGTGCCAGTAGTAGGGACAGAAATCAGCCCCAGCATTTT. The chain combines TRBV19 with TRBJ1-5, with 7 bases fitting TRBD1. Germline lookup yields CDR1 LNHDA and CDR2 SQIVND (reference sequence). The CDR3 consists of 13 residues. Trimming removed 4 bases from V and 4 bases from J; junction bases left unmatched: 1. Based on the CDR3 plus reference TRBV19 and TRBJ1-5, the full variable domain is DGGITQSPKYLFRKEGQNVTLSCEQNLNHDAMYWYRQDPGQGLRLIYYSQIVNDFQKGDIAEGYSVSREKKESFPLTVTSAQKNPTAFYLCASSRDRNQPQHFGDGTRLSIL.

The chain carries TRBV15 and TRBJ1-4, with D hard to call. The CDR3 runs 14 residues. Trimming cost V 0 bases and J 8 bases, with 10 bases left between them. Germline V lookup: CDR1 LNHNV, CDR2 YYDKDF (reference sequence). The chain's CDR3 is CATSRDGVEEKLFF. The CDR3 DNA is TGTGCCACCAGCAGAGACGGGGTTGAAGAAAAACTGTTTTTT. The full variable domain, with the rest looked up from reference TRBV15 and TRBJ1-4, is DAMVIQNPRYQVTQFGKPVTLSCSQTLNHNVMYWYQQKSSQAPKLLFHYYDKDFNNEADTPDNFQSRRPNTSFCFLDIRSPGLGDTAMYLCATSRDGVEEKLFFGSGTQLSVL.

A remark on this clone: The same CDR3 can be traced to other DNA sequences in this sample. This chain uses TRBV7-9 with TRBJ1-1; D possibly corresponds to TRBD1 (5 bases). V gave up 2 bases and J gave up 5 bases, with 9 bases separating them. The CDR3 spans 13 residues. Germline V CDR1 and CDR2: SEHNR, FQNEAQ (reference sequence). CDR3 amino acids: CASSLQGSTEAFF. CDR3 nucleotides: TGTGCCAGCAGCTTACAGGGTTCGACTGAAGCTTTCTTT.